The present TCR beta chain was sequenced within a study of blood T cell repertoires in COVID-19. Per the study methods: Amplifying reference gene primers gave estimates of nucleated cell counts. Clones were sequenced by immunoSEQ multiplex PCR, and TCRdb holds only the in-frame ones, with some missing. The V and J calls and the clone size are those of that table, but D and trimming were determined from the DNA. This table has some 150,000 clones, approximately 83% appearing once. Germline CDR1 is SGDLS and CDR2 is YYNGEE. J was trimmed by 7 bases and V by 4 bases; bases with no gene match: 12. The CDR3 has 16 residues. Seattle participants joined during active infection and were tracked over time.

The source is a woman aged 60-75 years with COVID-19, enrolled during active disease. The chain links TRBV9 to TRBJ2-2; 8 positions agree with TRBD1. The material sequenced was peripheral blood. The DNA of the CDR3 is TGTGCCAGCAGCTCCCCGCCGGGACAGGTAGGCGGGGAGCTGTTTTTT. Translated, it gives CASSSPPGQVGGELFF.